This entry features one TCR beta chain sequence. This specimen belongs to a study of identical twins. TCRdb reanalysed the 5' RACE reads using MiXCR and keeps one entry per CDR3 protein. The table shows 1.5 million to 2 million distinct CDR3 sequences, with roughly 35% occurring only once. CDR3 length: 13 amino acids. The germline CDR1 and CDR2 sequences are ENHRY and SYGVKD. Input material: cord blood. The chain is built from TRBV10-3 and TRBJ2-5; D unclear. The last part of the DNA fits TRBJ2-7 better; the J call may be wrong. This clonotype was obtained from a newborn girl in good health. This CDR3 is CAISESGYYEQYF. CDR3 bases: TGTGCCATCAGTGAGTCAGGCTACTACGAGCAGTACTTC.